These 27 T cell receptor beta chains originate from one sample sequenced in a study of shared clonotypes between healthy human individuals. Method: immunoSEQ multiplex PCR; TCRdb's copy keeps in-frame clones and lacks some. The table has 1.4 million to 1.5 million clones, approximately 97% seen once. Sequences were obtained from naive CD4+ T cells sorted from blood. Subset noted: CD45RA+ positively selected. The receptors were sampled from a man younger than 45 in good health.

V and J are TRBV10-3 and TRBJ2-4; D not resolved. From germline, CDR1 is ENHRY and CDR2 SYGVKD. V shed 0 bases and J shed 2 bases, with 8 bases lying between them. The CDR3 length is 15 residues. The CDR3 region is CAISESGGSKNIQYF. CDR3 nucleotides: TGTGCCATCAGTGAGTCGGGTGGGTCCAAAAACATTCAGTACTTC.

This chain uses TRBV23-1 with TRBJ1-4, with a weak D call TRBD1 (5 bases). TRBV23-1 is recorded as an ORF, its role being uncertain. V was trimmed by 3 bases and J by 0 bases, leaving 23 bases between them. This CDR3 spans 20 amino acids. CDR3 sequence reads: CASSHPPLIPGRSTNEKLFF. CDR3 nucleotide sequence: TGCGCCAGCAGTCACCCTCCGCTGATCCCAGGGCGCTCAACTAATGAAAAACTGTTTTTT.

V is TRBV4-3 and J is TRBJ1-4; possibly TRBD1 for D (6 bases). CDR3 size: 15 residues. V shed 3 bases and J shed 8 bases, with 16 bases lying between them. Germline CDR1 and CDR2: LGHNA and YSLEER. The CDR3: CASSQGQGYDEKLFF. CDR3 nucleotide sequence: TGCGCCAGCAGCCAGGGCCAGGGGTATGACGAAAAACTGTTTTTT.

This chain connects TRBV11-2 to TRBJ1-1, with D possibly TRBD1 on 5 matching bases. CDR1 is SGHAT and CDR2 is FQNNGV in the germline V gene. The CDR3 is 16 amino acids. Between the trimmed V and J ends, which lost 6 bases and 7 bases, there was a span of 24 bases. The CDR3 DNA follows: TGTGCCAGCAGGTTAACGATCCAGACGGGACGGGGTGAAGCTTTCTTT. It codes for CASRLTIQTGRGEAFF.

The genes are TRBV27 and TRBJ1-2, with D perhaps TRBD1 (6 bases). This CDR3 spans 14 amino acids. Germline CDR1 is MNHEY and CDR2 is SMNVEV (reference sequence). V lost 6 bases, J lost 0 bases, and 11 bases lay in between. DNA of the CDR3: TGTGCCAGCAGCACAGGGTTTCCTAACTATGGCTACACCTTC. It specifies CASSTGFPNYGYTF.

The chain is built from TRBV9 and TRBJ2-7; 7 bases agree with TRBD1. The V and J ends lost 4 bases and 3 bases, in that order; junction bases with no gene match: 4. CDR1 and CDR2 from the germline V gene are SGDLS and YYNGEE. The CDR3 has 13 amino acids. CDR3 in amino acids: CASSPTGNYEQYF. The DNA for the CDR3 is TGTGCCAGCAGCCCGACAGGGAACTACGAGCAGTACTTC.

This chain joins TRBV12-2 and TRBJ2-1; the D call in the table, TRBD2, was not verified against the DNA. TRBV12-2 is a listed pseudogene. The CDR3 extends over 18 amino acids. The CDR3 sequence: CASRLAETGASGRYEQFF. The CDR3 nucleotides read TGTGCAAGTCGCTTAGCCGAGACCGGGGCTAGCGGAAGATATGAGCAGTTCTTC.

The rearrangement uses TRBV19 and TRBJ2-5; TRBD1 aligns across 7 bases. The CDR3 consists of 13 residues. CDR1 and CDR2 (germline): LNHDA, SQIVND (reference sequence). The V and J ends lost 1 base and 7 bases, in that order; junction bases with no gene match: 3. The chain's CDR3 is CASSIGGGRTQYF. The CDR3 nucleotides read TGTGCCAGTAGTATAGGAGGGGGCCGGACCCAGTACTTC.

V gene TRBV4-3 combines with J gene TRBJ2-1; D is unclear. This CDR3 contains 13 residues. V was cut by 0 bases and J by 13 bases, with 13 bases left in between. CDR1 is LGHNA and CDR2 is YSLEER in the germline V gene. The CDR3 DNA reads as TGCGCCAGCAGCCAAGAAATACCCCTGCCCCAGTTCTTC. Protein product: CASSQEIPLPQFF.

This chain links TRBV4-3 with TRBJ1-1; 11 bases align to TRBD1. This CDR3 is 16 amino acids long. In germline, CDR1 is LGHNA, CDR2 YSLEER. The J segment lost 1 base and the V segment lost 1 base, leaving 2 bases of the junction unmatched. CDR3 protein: CASSQAGTGGNTEAFF. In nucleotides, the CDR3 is TGCGCCAGCAGCCAAGCCGGGACAGGGGGGAACACTGAAGCTTTCTTT.

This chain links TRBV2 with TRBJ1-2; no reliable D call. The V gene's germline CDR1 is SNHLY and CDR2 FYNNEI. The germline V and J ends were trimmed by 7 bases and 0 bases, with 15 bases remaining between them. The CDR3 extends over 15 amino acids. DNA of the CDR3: TGTGCCAGCAAAGTTTCGGGCCCCCCTAACTATGGCTACACCTTC. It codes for CASKVSGPPNYGYTF.

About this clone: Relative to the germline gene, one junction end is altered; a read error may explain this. Here the CDR3 DNA reads TGCGCCAGCAGGGAGTATACTGGGGCCAACGTCCTGACTTTC. Residues: CASREYTGANVLTF. J is TRBJ2-6 and V is TRBV10-2; D remains unclear. CDR3 size: 14 residues. Germline V CDR1 and CDR2: WSHSY, SAAADI.

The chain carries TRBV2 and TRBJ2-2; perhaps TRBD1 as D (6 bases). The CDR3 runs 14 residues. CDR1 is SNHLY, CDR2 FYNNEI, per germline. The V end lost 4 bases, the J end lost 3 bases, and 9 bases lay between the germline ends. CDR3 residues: CASSVDSYTGELFF. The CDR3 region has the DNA TGTGCCAGCAGTGTGGACAGCTACACCGGGGAGCTGTTTTTT.

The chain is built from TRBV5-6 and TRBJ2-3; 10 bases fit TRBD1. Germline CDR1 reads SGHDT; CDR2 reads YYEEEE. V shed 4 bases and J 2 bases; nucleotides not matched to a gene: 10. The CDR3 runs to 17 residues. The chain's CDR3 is CASSLRRTGGYTDTQYF. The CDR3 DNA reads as TGTGCCAGCAGCCTCCGACGGACAGGGGGATACACAGATACGCAGTATTTT.

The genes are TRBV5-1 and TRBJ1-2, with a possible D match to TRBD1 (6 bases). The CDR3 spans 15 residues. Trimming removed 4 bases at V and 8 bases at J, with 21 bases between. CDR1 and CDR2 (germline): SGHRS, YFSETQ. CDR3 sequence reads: CASSPTDAGAKGYTF. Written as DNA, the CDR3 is TGCGCCAGCAGCCCCACTGATGCAGGGGCGAAAGGCTACACCTTC.

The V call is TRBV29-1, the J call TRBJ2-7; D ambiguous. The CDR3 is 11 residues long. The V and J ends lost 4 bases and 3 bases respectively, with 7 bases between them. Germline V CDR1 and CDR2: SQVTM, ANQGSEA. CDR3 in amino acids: CSVVAGYEQYF. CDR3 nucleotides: TGCAGCGTTGTAGCCGGCTACGAGCAGTACTTC.

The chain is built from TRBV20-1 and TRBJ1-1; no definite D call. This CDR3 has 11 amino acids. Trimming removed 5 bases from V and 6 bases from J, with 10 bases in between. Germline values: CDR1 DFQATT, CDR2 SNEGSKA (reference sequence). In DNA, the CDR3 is TGCAGTGCTCCTGAGGGCCCTGAAGCTTTCTTT. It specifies CSAPEGPEAFF.

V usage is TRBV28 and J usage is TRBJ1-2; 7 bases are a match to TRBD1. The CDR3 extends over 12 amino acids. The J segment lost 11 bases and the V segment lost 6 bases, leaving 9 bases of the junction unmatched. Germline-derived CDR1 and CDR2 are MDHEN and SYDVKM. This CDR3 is CASSTGTDAYTF. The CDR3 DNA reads TGTGCCAGCAGCACCGGGACAGACGCTTACACCTTC.

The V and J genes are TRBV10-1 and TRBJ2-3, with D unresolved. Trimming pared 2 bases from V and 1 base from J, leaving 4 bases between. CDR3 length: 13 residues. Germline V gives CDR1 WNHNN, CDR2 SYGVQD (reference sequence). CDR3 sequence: CASSEGGTDTQYF. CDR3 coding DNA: TGCGCCAGCAGTGAGGGGGGCACAGATACGCAGTATTTT.

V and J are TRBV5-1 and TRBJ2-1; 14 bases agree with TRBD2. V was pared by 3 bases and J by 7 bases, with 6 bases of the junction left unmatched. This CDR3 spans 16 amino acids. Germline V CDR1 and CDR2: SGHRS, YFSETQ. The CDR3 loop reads CASSSLGLAGVNEQFF. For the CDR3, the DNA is TGCGCCAGCAGCTCGCTGGGACTAGCGGGAGTGAATGAGCAGTTCTTC.

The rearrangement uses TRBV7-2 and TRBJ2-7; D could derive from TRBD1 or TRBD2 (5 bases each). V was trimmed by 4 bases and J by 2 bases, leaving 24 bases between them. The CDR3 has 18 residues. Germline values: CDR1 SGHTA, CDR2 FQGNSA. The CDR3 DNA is TGTGCCAGCAGCTCCACCCACCTTCCGGGACGCCTGACCTACGAGCAGTACTTC. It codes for CASSSTHLPGRLTYEQYF.

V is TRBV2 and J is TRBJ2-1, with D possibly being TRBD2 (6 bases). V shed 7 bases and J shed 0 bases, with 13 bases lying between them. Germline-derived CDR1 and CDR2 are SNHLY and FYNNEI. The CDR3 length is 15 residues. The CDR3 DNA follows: TGTGCCAGCATGGGGGACTCAAGCTCCTACAATGAGCAGTTCTTC. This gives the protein CASMGDSSSYNEQFF.

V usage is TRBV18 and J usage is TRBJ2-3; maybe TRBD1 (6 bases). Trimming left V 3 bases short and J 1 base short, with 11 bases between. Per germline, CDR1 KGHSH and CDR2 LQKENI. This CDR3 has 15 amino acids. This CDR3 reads CASSPGAGGTDTQYF. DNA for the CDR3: TGTGCCAGCTCACCTGGGGCAGGGGGCACAGATACGCAGTATTTT. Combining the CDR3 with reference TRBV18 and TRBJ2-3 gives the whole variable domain NAGVMQNPRHLVRRRGQEARLRCSPMKGHSHVYWYRQLPEEGLKFMVYLQKENIIDESGMPKERFSAEFPKEGPSILRIQQVVRGDSAAYFCASSPGAGGTDTQYFGPGTRLTVL.

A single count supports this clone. CDR3 loop: CAISESWGGTEAFF. CDR3 bases: TGTGCCATCAGTGAGTCTTGGGGGGGGACTGAAGCTTTCTTT. This chain links TRBV10-3 with TRBJ1-1; a weak D match, TRBD1 (5 bases). V lost 0 bases to trimming and J lost 5 bases, with 10 bases between them. There are 14 residues in the CDR3. Looked up from germline, CDR1 is ENHRY and CDR2 is SYGVKD.

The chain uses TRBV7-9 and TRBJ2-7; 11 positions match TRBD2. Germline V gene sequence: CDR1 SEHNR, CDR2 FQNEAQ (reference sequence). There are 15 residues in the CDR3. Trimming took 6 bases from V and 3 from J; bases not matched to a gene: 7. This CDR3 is CASRPTSGTYYEQYF. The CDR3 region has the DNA TGTGCCAGCAGACCGACTAGCGGGACCTACTACGAGCAGTACTTC. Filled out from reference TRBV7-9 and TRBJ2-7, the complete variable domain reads DTGVSQNPRHKITKRGQNVTFRCDPISEHNRLYWYRQTLGQGPEFLTYFQNEAQLEKSRLLSDRFSAERPKGSFSTLEIQRTEQGDSAMYLCASRPTSGTYYEQYFGPGTRLTVT.

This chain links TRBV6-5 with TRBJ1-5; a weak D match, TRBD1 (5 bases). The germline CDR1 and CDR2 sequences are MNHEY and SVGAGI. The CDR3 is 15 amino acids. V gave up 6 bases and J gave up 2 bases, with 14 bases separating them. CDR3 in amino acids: CASSTGGLGNQPQHF. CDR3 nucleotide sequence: TGTGCCAGCAGCACGGGGGGACTGGGCAATCAGCCCCAGCATTTT.

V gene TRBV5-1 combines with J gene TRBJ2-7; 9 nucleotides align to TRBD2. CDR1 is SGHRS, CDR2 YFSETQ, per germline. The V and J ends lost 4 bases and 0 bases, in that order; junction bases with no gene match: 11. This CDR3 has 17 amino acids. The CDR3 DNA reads TGCGCCAGCAGCCAGGGTAGCGGGAGTACAGTCTCCTACGAGCAGTACTTC. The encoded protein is CASSQGSGSTVSYEQYF. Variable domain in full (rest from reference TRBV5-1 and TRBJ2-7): KAGVTQTPRYLIKTRGQQVTLSCSPISGHRSVSWYQQTPGQGLQFLFEYFSETQRNKGNFPGRFSGRQFSNSRSEMNVSTLELGDSALYLCASSQGSGSTVSYEQYFGPGTRLTVT.